A selection of T cell receptor beta chains follows, all from one sample in a study of cytomegalovirus exposure and HLA in healthy donors. Sequencing was performed with immunoSEQ multiplex PCR; in TCRdb, only in-frame clones are kept and a portion is missing. The sample includes approximately 150,000 clones, less than 90% of them seen just once. Input material: PBMCs. The source of these receptors is a woman aged 18-29 years in good health and CMV-seropositive. The CDR3 runs from the conserved cysteine through the conserved F or W. D genes are given only for firm matches. Clone sizes are given selectively: once, few, many, or a class where the clone is expanded.

clone_size	d_call	j_call	cdr3_length	v_call	cdr3_nt	cdr3_aa
.	.	TRBJ2-5	13	TRBV11-3	TGTGCCAGCAGCTTAGAGGAGAGAGAGACCCAGTACTTC	CASSLEERETQYF
.	.	TRBJ2-1	12	TRBV25-1	TGTGCCAGCAGCCCAGGGGTCAATGAGCAGTTCTTC	CASSPGVNEQFF
.	TRBD2	TRBJ2-3	13	TRBV29-1	TGCAGCGTGGGACTAGCGGATCCTTATACGCAGTATTTT	CSVGLADPYTQYF
.	TRBD2	TRBJ2-6	18	TRBV5-4	TGTGCCAGCAGTACTCCGACTAGCGGGCCCTCTGGGGCCAACGTCCTGACTTTC	CASSTPTSGPSGANVLTF
.	.	TRBJ2-4	15	TRBV4-3	TGCGCCAGCAGCCAAGATCGGGGATCCAAAAACATTCAGTACTTC	CASSQDRGSKNIQYF
.	.	TRBJ2-5	16	TRBV6-1	TGTGCCAGCAGTGAGATACGGGATTCGATGAGAGAGACCCAGTACTTC	CASSEIRDSMRETQYF
.	.	TRBJ1-5	13	TRBV4-3	TGCGCCAGCAGCCAAGGGGCTGGCCAGCCCCAGCATTTT	CASSQGAGQPQHF
.	TRBD1	TRBJ2-7	17	TRBV7-9	TGTGCCAGCAGCTCCCGGGGACGACAGGGAAGGTGGAACGAGCAGTACTTC	CASSSRGRQGRWNEQYF
.	TRBD2	TRBJ2-1	15	TRBV6-4	TGTGCCAGCAGTAGGGGATCGGGAGGGCCCAATGAGCAGTTCTTC	CASSRGSGGPNEQFF
.	TRBD1	TRBJ2-1	15	TRBV7-9	TGTGCCAGCAGCTTAGCGGTCGGGACAGACAATGAGCAGTTCTTC	CASSLAVGTDNEQFF
.	.	TRBJ1-4	14	TRBV30	TGTGCCTGGGGCCCGGGACACTCTAATGAAAAACTGTTTTTT	CAWGPGHSNEKLFF
.	.	TRBJ1-2	19	TRBV7-9	TGTGCCAGCAGCTTACCTTCGACGATCCCCAGAGAGGCCAACTATGGCTACACCTTC	CASSLPSTIPREANYGYTF
.	TRBD1	TRBJ1-3	15	TRBV7-9	TGTGCCAGCAGCTTGTTGACAGGGGGTGGAAACACCATATATTTT	CASSLLTGGGNTIYF
.	.	TRBJ2-5	11	TRBV10-3	TGTGCCATCAAACAGGGTGAGACCCAGTACTTC	CAIKQGETQYF
.	.	TRBJ2-4	16	TRBV5-1	TGCGCCAGCAGCGCCTTTAGAGGGTTCGGCAAAAACATTCAGTACTTC	CASSAFRGFGKNIQYF
.	.	TRBJ1-5	13	TRBV19	TGTGCCAGTGGGAGGGCAGGCAATCAGCCCCAGCATTTT	CASGRAGNQPQHF
.	.	TRBJ2-3	17	TRBV29-1	TGCAGCGTTGTCCGCCATCCGGGGGGCGGTGGCACAGATACGCAGTATTTT	CSVVRHPGGGGTDTQYF
.	TRBD2	TRBJ2-3	17	TRBV5-8	TGTGCCAGCAGCTTGGGGGGGACTAGCGGGAGATCAGATACGCAGTATTTT	CASSLGGTSGRSDTQYF
few	TRBD2	TRBJ2-7	16	TRBV5-4	TGTGCCAGCAGCTTGCCACGGACTAGCGACTCCTACGAGCAGTACTTC	CASSLPRTSDSYEQYF
.	TRBD1	TRBJ2-2	15	TRBV5-4	TGTGCCAGCACCAGGGACAGCCTGAACACCGGGGAGCTGTTTTTT	CASTRDSLNTGELFF
.	.	TRBJ2-2	14	TRBV27	TGTGCCAGCAGTTTAGTTCATAACACCGGGGAGCTGTTTTTT	CASSLVHNTGELFF
.	TRBD2	TRBJ2-3	16	TRBV5-1	TGCGCCAGCAGCAAGGGACTAGCGGATTCCACAGATACGCAGTATTTT	CASSKGLADSTDTQYF
.	TRBD1	TRBJ2-2	14	TRBV7-7	TGTGCTAGCACCACGGGACAGCTCACCGGGGAGCTGTTTTTT	CASTTGQLTGELFF
.	TRBD1	TRBJ2-7	15	TRBV6-5	TGTGCCAGCAGTTACGACAGGGGAAACTCCTACGAGCAGTACTTC	CASSYDRGNSYEQYF
few	TRBD1	TRBJ1-2	15	TRBV27	TGTGCCAGCAGTTTGAGACGACAGGGTTCAGACGGCTACACCTTC	CASSLRRQGSDGYTF
once	TRBD2	TRBJ2-2	18	TRBV9	TGTGCCAGCAGCCCCGGACTAGCGGGAGGGTGGAACACCGGGGAGCTGTTTTTT	CASSPGLAGGWNTGELFF
once	.	TRBJ1-2	13	TRBV28	TGTGCCAGCAGTTTCGATGCACTGTATGGCTACACCTTC	CASSFDALYGYTF
.	TRBD2	TRBJ2-5	15	TRBV5-1	TGCGCCAGCAGCTCCGTAGCGGGAGTAGGTGAGACCCAGTACTTC	CASSSVAGVGETQYF
.	.	TRBJ2-7	13	TRBV28	TGTGCCAGCAGTTCTTTACTTACCTACGAGCAGTACTTC	CASSSLLTYEQYF
.	TRBD2	TRBJ2-1	17	TRBV4-1	TGCGCCAGCAGCCAAGATGTGGGCGGGAGCTCCTACAATGAGCAGTTCTTC	CASSQDVGGSSYNEQFF
.	.	TRBJ2-2	16	TRBV25-1	TGTGCCAGCAGTGAATATGGCCTCCAGAACACCGGGGAGCTGTTTTTT	CASSEYGLQNTGELFF
once	TRBD2	TRBJ2-2	16	TRBV2	TGTGCCAGCAGTGATTATGGACTAGCGGGGACCGGGGAGCTGTTTTTT	CASSDYGLAGTGELFF
.	TRBD1	TRBJ1-1	14	TRBV4-2	TGTGCCAGCAGCCAAGGGGGACAGGGTAATGAAGCTTTCTTT	CASSQGGQGNEAFF
.	TRBD1	TRBJ1-3	14	TRBV5-1	TGCGCCAGCAGCTTTGGACAGGTGGGAAACACCATATATTTT	CASSFGQVGNTIYF
.	.	TRBJ2-3	15	TRBV30	TGTGCCTGGAGTACCTGGGGCAGCTACACAGATACGCAGTATTTT	CAWSTWGSYTDTQYF
.	.	TRBJ1-1	12	TRBV9	TGTGCCAGCAGCGTAGAAGGGGGTGAAGCTTTCTTT	CASSVEGGEAFF
.	.	TRBJ2-7	15	TRBV28	TGTGCCAGCAGCCGCGATCGGGGAGGTACTGAGGAGCAGTACTTC	CASSRDRGGTEEQYF
.	TRBD2	TRBJ2-7	15	TRBV27	TGTGCCAGCAGAGAATACCTAGCGGGAGTCTACGAGCAGTACTTC	CASREYLAGVYEQYF
.	TRBD2	TRBJ2-1	16	TRBV7-2	TGTGCCAGCAGCTTTCCGACTAGCGGGAGGAGTAATGAGCAGTTCTTC	CASSFPTSGRSNEQFF
.	.	TRBJ1-1	14	TRBV6-5	TGTGCCAGCACCCTATTCGTCGGGGGTGTTGAAGCTTTCTTT	CASTLFVGGVEAFF
.	TRBD1	TRBJ2-2	14	TRBV29-1	TGCAGCGTTCTGGGACAGGGAAACACCGGGGAGCTGTTTTTT	CSVLGQGNTGELFF
.	.	TRBJ2-7	15	TRBV11-1	TGTGCCAGCAGCTTAGTCCCCGGGAGACAAAACGAGCAGTACTTC	CASSLVPGRQNEQYF
.	.	TRBJ1-5	15	TRBV6-1	TGTGCCAGCAGTGAAGTGGGGGGGGGCAATCAGCCCCAGCATTTT	CASSEVGGGNQPQHF
.	.	TRBJ2-5	14	TRBV5-1	TGCGCCAGCAGCTTGGACAGGGTTGGTGAGACCCAGTACTTC	CASSLDRVGETQYF
.	TRBD2	TRBJ2-7	15	TRBV4-2	TGTGCCAGCAGCCAAGGACTAGCGGAGGCCTACGAGCAGTACTTC	CASSQGLAEAYEQYF
.	TRBD2	TRBJ2-2	15	TRBV9	TGTGCCAGCAGCGGACTAGCGGGAGGGCTAGGGGAGCTGTTTTTT	CASSGLAGGLGELFF
.	TRBD1	TRBJ1-1	14	TRBV6-6	TGTGCCAGCAGCGGGACAGCTTCGAACACTGAAGCTTTCTTT	CASSGTASNTEAFF
.	TRBD1	TRBJ2-3	15	TRBV19	TGTGCCAGTAGTAAAACAGGGGCCAACACAGATACGCAGTATTTT	CASSKTGANTDTQYF
.	TRBD2	TRBJ2-2	16	TRBV9	TGTGCCAGCAGCGTAGTACCTAGCGGGAGAGCCGGGGAGCTGTTTTTT	CASSVVPSGRAGELFF
.	.	TRBJ2-2	16	TRBV9	TGTGCCAGCAGCGTAGCTGCGGGCCTGGACACCGGGGAGCTGTTTTTT	CASSVAAGLDTGELFF
.	.	TRBJ2-1	13	TRBV7-9	TGTGCCAGCAGCCTATCCCCCTACAATGAGCAGTTCTTC	CASSLSPYNEQFF
.	.	TRBJ2-1	14	TRBV4-1	TGCGCCAGCAGCCAAGAAGGGGTTAGGAATGAGCAGTTCTTC	CASSQEGVRNEQFF